A single sample gave rise to the 13 T cell receptor beta chains below, sequenced in a study of vaccination effects on CD4 cells after COVID-19. Their specific antigens are unknown. TCRdb's table, derived via immunoSEQ multiplex PCR, lists solely in-frame clones and lacks some. Altogether approximately 61,000 clones are present, 78% being singletons, with the ten largest covering about 4.5%. Following a 10-day culture, CD4+ T cells were purified. Either the mRNA-1273 or the BNT162b2 vaccine was given to participants as two doses. Sequencing was performed on CD4+ T cells from PBMCs cultured without peptide, taken after COVID-19 vaccination. The receptors were sampled from a human donor who received a COVID-19 vaccine.

This sequence joins TRBV3-1 (or the pseudogene TRBV3-2) and TRBJ1-1, with unresolved D. Germline V lookup: CDR1 LGHDT, CDR2 YNNKEL (reference sequence). The germline V and J ends were trimmed by 4 bases and 1 base, with 10 bases remaining between them. CDR3 length: 14 amino acids. The CDR3 sequence: CASSRGSGNTEAFF. The DNA for the CDR3 is TGTGCCAGCAGCCGTGGGTCAGGGAACACTGAAGCTTTCTTT.

Only a few counts were recorded for this clone. The CDR3 nucleotides are TGTGCCAGCAGCCCCGGGGCAGGAGGGAACACCGGGGAGCTGTTTTTT. Translating gives CASSPGAGGNTGELFF. The chain recombines TRBV11-3 with TRBJ2-2; D may correspond to TRBD1 or TRBD2 (5 bases each). The CDR3 covers 16 residues. Germline loops: CDR1 SGHNT, CDR2 YENEEA. V was clipped by 5 bases and J by 1 base, with 14 bases between them.

The table lists this clone with a count of one. This chain connects TRBV19 to TRBJ1-2; D not resolved. V lost 6 bases, J lost 0 bases, and 17 bases lay in between. CDR1 is LNHDA, CDR2 SQIVND, per germline (reference sequence). This CDR3 has 16 amino acids. The DNA for the CDR3 is TGTGCCAGTAGCCCCGGGCGGGGATTCACTAACTATGGCTACACCTTC. Translating gives CASSPGRGFTNYGYTF.

V and J are TRBV7-2 and TRBJ2-3, with D hard to call. V was shortened by 1 base and J by 1 base, with 6 bases between the two germline ends. The CDR3 sequence is 14 residues long. The germline CDR1 and CDR2 sequences are SGHTA and FQGNSA. CDR3 sequence (DNA): TGTGCCAGCAGCTTAGATCAGGGCACAGATACGCAGTATTTT. Translating gives CASSLDQGTDTQYF.

J is TRBJ1-1 and V is TRBV7-9; D is undetermined. The CDR3 totals 14 residues. Germline loops: CDR1 SEHNR, CDR2 FQNEAQ (reference sequence). V gave up 3 bases and J gave up 7 bases, with 15 bases separating them. CDR3 region: CASSFRNEQSEAFF. The CDR3 region has the DNA TGTGCCAGCAGCTTCCGTAACGAGCAGAGTGAAGCTTTCTTT.

The V and J genes are TRBV4-3 and TRBJ1-1, with unresolved D. The length of the CDR3 is 13 residues. The V end was cut by 0 bases, the J end by 3 bases, with 5 bases between. CDR1 is LGHNA, CDR2 YSLEER, per germline. Here the CDR3 DNA reads TGCGCCAGCAGCCAAGATACTCACACTGAAGCTTTCTTT. As protein: CASSQDTHTEAFF.

This clone has just a few counts. The V and J genes are TRBV5-1 and TRBJ1-2; 7 nucleotides agree with TRBD1. The CDR3 is 15 amino acids. Unmatched junction bases numbered 11, after V lost 0 bases and J lost 9 bases. CDR1 and CDR2 (germline): SGHRS, YFSETQ. As DNA, the CDR3 is TGCGCCAGCAGCTTGGGGGACAGCGGAACTAGCAGCTACACCTTC. Amino acids: CASSLGDSGTSSYTF.

This clone appeared a few times. This chain connects TRBV7-6 to TRBJ2-2; 10 nucleotides agree with TRBD1. The CDR3 totals 16 residues. The junction had 4 bases not matched to a gene; V was cut back by 0 bases and J by 6 bases. CDR1 SGHVS and CDR2 FNYEAQ come from the germline V gene. The CDR3 bases are TGTGCCAGCAGCTTAGCAGGGACAGGGGTTTCCGGGGAGCTGTTTTTT. Translation gives CASSLAGTGVSGELFF.

This clone has only one observation. The genes are TRBV10-3 and TRBJ2-1; D gene uncertain. From germline, CDR1 is ENHRY and CDR2 SYGVKD. Trimming shortened V by 6 bases and J by 8 bases, and 8 bases separated the two germline ends. This CDR3 has 11 residues. CDR3: CAISSADEQFF. CDR3 DNA: TGTGCCATCAGCTCGGCCGATGAGCAGTTCTTC.

The chain has TRBV19 and TRBJ1-5; no firm D call. The CDR3 extends over 17 amino acids. The germline V gene has CDR1 LNHDA and CDR2 SQIVND (reference sequence). Trimming cost V 8 bases and J 1 base, with 21 bases left between them. CDR3 residues: CASRTVWHPESNQPQHF. The CDR3 DNA follows: TGTGCCAGTCGGACTGTGTGGCACCCCGAAAGCAATCAGCCCCAGCATTTT.

Here the CDR3 reads CSASQTEGYEKLFF. In DNA, the CDR3 is TGCAGTGCTAGTCAAACGGAGGGGTATGAAAAACTGTTTTTT. The chain joins TRBV20-1 to TRBJ1-4; perhaps TRBD1 as D (5 bases). Trimming took off 3 bases at V and 6 bases at J, with 14 bases between the two ends. This CDR3 spans 14 amino acids. Germline-derived CDR1 and CDR2 are DFQATT and SNEGSKA (reference sequence).

CDR3 DNA: TGTGCCAGCAGAAATCGGGCCCTGAACACTGAAGCTTTCTTT. Protein sequence: CASRNRALNTEAFF. The chain combines TRBV6-1 with TRBJ1-1; D is uncertain. Trimming took 6 bases from V and 0 from J, leaving 11 bases between them. Germline CDR1 and CDR2: MNHNS and SASEGT. This CDR3 has 14 amino acids.

The chain combines TRBV11-2 with TRBJ1-2, with D maybe TRBD1 (5 bases). The V end lost 0 bases, the J end lost 6 bases, and 14 bases lay between the germline ends. The CDR3 spans 15 residues. Germline CDR1 is SGHAT and CDR2 is FQNNGV. The CDR3 DNA is TGTGCCAGCAGCTTAGAGGCCAGGGCTTTGAATGGCTACACCTTC. Its protein is CASSLEARALNGYTF.